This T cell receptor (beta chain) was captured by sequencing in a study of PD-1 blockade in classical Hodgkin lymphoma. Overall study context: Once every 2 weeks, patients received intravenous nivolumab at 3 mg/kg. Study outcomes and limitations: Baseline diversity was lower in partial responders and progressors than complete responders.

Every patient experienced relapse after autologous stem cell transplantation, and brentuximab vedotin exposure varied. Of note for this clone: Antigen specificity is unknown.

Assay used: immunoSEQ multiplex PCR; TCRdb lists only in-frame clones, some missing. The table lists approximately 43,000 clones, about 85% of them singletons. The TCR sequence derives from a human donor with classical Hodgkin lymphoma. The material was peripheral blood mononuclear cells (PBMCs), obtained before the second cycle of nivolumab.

The CDR3 loop is CASTGPWKPQHF. CDR3 sequence (DNA): TGCGCCAGCACGGGACCGTGGAAGCCCCAGCATTTT. The J gene is TRBJ1-5, the V gene TRBV23-1; perhaps TRBD1 as D (5 bases). TRBV23-1 is treated as an ORF (open reading frame) with a function not yet certain. This CDR3 contains 12 residues. V shed 7 bases and J shed 8 bases, with 12 bases lying between them.